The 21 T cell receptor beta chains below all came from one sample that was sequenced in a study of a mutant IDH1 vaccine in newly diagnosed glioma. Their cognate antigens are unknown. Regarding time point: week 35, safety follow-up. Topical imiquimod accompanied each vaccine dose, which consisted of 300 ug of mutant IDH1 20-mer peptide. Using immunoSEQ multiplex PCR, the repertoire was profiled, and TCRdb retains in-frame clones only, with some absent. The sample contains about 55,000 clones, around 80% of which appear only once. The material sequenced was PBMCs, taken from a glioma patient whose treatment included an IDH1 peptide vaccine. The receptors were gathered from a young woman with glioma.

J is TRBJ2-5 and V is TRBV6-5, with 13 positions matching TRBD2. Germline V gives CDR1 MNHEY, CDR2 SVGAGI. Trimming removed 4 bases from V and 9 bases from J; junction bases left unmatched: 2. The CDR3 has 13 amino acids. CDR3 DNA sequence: TGTGCCAGCAGTTTCGGACTAGCGGGGGCCCAGTACTTC. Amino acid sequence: CASSFGLAGAQYF.

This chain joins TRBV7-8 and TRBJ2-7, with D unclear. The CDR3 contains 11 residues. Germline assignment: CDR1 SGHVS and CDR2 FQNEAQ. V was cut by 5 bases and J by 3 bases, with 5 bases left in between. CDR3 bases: TGTGCCAGCAGCACCGACTACGAGCAGTACTTC. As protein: CASSTDYEQYF.

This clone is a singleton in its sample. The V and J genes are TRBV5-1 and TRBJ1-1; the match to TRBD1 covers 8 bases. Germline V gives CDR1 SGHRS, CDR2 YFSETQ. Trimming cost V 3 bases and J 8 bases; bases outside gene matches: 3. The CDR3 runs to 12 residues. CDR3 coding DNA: TGCGCCAGCAGCTATGGACAGGGCGAAGCTTTCTTT. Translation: CASSYGQGEAFF. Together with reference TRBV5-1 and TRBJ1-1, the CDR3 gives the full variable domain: KAGVTQTPRYLIKTRGQQVTLSCSPISGHRSVSWYQQTPGQGLQFLFEYFSETQRNKGNFPGRFSGRQFSNSRSEMNVSTLELGDSALYLCASSYGQGEAFFGQGTRLTVV.

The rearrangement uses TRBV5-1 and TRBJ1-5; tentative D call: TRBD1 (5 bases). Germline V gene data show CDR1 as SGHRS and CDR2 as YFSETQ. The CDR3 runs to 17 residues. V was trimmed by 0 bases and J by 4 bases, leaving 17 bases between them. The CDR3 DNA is TGCGCCAGCAGCTTGGCCGTAGGATCGGGGGGAAATCAGCCCCAGCATTTT. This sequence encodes CASSLAVGSGGNQPQHF. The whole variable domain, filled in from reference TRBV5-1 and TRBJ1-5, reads KAGVTQTPRYLIKTRGQQVTLSCSPISGHRSVSWYQQTPGQGLQFLFEYFSETQRNKGNFPGRFSGRQFSNSRSEMNVSTLELGDSALYLCASSLAVGSGGNQPQHFGDGTRLSIL.

The CDR3 reads CASSIGEKLFF. DNA of the CDR3: TGTGCCAGCAGCATAGGAGAAAAACTGTTTTTT. V and J are TRBV5-6 and TRBJ1-4, with D uncertain. The germline V and J ends were trimmed by 4 bases and 8 bases, with 6 bases remaining between them. The CDR3 totals 11 residues. Germline V gene data show CDR1 as SGHDT and CDR2 as YYEEEE. The full variable domain, its missing parts supplied by reference TRBV5-6 and TRBJ1-4, is DAGVTQSPTHLIKTRGQQVTLRCSPKSGHDTVSWYQQALGQGPQFIFQYYEEEERQRGNFPDRFSGHQFPNYSSELNVNALLLGDSALYLCASSIGEKLFFGSGTQLSVL.

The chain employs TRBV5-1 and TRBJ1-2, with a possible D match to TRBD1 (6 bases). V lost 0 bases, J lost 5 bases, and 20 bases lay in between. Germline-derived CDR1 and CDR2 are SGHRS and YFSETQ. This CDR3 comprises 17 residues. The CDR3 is CASSLGGAAVGLYGYTF. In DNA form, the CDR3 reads TGCGCCAGCAGCTTGGGGGGGGCCGCCGTTGGACTTTATGGCTACACCTTC.

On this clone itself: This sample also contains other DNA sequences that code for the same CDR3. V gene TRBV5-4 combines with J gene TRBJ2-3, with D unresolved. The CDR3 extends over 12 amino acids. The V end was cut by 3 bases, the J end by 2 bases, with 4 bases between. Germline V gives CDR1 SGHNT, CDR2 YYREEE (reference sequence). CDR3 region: CASSWSTDTQYF. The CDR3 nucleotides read TGTGCCAGCAGCTGGTCCACAGATACGCAGTATTTT. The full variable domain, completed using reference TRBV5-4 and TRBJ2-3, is ETGVTQSPTHLIKTRGQQVTLRCSSQSGHNTVSWYQQALGQGPQFIFQYYREEENGRGNFPPRFSGLQFPNYSSELNVNALELDDSALYLCASSWSTDTQYFGPGTRLTVL.

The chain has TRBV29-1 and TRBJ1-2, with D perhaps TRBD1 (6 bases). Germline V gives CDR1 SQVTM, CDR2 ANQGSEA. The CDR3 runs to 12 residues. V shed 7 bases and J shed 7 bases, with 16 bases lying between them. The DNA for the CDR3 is TGCAGCGCCTCGTTGGGGGGCGGTGGCTACACCTTC. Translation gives CSASLGGGGYTF.

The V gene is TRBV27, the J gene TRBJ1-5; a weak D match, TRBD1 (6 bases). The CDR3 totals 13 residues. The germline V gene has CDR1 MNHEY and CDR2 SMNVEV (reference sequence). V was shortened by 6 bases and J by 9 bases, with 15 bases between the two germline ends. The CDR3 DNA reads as TGTGCCAGCAGCGCTGGGGGCCTAGGGCCCCAGCATTTT. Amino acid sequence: CASSAGGLGPQHF.

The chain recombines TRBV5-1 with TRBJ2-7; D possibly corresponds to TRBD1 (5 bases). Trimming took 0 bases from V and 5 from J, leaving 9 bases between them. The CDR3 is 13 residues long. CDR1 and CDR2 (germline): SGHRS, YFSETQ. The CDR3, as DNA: TGCGCCAGCAGCTTGGTCAGGGATCACGAGCAGTACTTC. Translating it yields CASSLVRDHEQYF.

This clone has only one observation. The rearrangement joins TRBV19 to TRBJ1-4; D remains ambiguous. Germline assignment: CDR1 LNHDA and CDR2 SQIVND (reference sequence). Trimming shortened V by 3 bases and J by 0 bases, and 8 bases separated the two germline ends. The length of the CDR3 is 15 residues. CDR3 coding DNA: TGTGCCAGTAGTATTACAGCTGCAACTAATGAAAAACTGTTTTTT. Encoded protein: CASSITAATNEKLFF.

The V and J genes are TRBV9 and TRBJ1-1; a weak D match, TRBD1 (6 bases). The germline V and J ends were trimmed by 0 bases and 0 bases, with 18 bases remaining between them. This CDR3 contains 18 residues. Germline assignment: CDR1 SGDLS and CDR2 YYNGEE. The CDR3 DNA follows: TGTGCCAGCAGCGTAGAGGGGGTTGGGCCGATCCTGAACACTGAAGCTTTCTTT. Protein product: CASSVEGVGPILNTEAFF.

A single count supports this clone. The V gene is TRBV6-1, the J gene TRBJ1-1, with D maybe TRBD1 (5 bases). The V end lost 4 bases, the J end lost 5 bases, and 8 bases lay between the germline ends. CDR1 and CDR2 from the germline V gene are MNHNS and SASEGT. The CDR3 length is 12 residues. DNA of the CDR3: TGTGCCAGCAGTGCAGGGACGACTGAAGCTTTCTTT. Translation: CASSAGTTEAFF.

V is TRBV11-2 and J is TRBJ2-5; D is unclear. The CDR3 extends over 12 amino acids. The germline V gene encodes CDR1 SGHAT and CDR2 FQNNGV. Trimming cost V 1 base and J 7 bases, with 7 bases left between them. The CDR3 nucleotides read TGTGCCAGCAGCTTAGGCGACGGGACCCAGTACTTC. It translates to CASSLGDGTQYF.

Here the CDR3 reads CSARSPEAFF. The CDR3 DNA follows: TGCAGCGCCAGGTCCCCTGAAGCTTTCTTT. This chain connects TRBV29-1 to TRBJ1-1; no reliable D call. The germline V and J ends were trimmed by 7 bases and 6 bases, with 9 bases remaining between them. Per germline, CDR1 SQVTM and CDR2 ANQGSEA. The CDR3 runs to 10 residues.

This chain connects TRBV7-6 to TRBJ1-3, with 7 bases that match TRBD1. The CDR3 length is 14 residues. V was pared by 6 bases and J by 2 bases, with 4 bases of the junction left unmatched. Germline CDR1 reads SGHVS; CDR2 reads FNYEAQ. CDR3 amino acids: CASRTGSTGNTIYF. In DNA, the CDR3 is TGTGCCAGCAGGACAGGGAGTACTGGAAACACCATATATTTT.

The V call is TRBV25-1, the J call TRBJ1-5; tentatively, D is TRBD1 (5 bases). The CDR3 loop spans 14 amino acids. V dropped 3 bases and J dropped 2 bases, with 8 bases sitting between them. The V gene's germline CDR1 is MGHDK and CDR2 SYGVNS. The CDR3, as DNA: TGTGCCAGCAGTGAGGCGGGGGGCAATCAGCCCCAGCATTTT. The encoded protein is CASSEAGGNQPQHF.

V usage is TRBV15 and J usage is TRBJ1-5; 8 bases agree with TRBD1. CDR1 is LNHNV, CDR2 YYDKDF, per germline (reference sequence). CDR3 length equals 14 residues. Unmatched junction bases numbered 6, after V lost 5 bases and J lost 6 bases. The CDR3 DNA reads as TGTGCCACCAGCCTCGGACAGGGAGGTCAGCCCCAGCATTTT. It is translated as CATSLGQGGQPQHF.

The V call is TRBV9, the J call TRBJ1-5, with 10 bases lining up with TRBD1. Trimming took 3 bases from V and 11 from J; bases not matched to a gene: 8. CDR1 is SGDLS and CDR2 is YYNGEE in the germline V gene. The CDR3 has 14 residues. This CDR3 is CASSGGGGTGAQHF. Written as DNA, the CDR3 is TGTGCCAGCAGCGGAGGGGGGGGGACAGGGGCCCAGCATTTT. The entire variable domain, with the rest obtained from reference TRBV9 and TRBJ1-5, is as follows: DSGVTQTPKHLITATGQRVTLRCSPRSGDLSVYWYQQSLDQGLQFLIQYYNGEERAKGNILERFSAQQFPDLHSELNLSSLELGDSALYFCASSGGGGTGAQHFGDGTRLSIL.

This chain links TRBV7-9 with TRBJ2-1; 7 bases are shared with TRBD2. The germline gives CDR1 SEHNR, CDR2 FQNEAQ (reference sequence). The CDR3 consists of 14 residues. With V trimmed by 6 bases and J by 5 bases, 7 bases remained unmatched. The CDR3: CASSSGRGDNEQFF. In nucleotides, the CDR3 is TGTGCCAGCAGTTCGGGTCGGGGGGACAATGAGCAGTTCTTC.

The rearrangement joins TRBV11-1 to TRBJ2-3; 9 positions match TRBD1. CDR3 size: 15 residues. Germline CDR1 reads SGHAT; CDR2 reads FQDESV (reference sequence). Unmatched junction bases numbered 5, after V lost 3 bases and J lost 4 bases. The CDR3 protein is CASSFGTGRPDTQYF. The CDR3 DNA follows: TGTGCCAGCAGCTTCGGGACAGGGAGACCAGATACGCAGTATTTT.